This TCR beta chain emerged from a study of CXCR3-negative and CXCR3-positive naive CD8 T cells. In germline, CDR1 is LNHDA, CDR2 SQIVND (reference sequence). The CDR3 has 15 residues. UMI labels and 5' RACE were used to prepare the TRB cDNA libraries. Each CDR3 protein gets one entry in TCRdb, which reprocessed the 5' RACE reads and gives no DNA. Recorded here are roughly 80,000 distinct CDR3 sequences; the top ten clones represent approximately 0.62%. Points on this clonotype: Antigen unknown.

The study's findings and limits: Higher TRB CDR3 hydrophobicity marked CXCR3-positive naive cells relative to CXCR3-negative naive cells.

V and J are TRBV19 and TRBJ2-7; without DNA, the TCRdb call of TRBD1 cannot be checked. Specimen: naive CXCR3+ CD8+ T cells from blood. Subset described: CD45RO-CCR7+CD27+CD95- naive CD8+ T cells expressing CXCR3 (TNR3+). The receptor comes from a human donor in good health. Some clones in this sample may be carry-over from other donors' samples. The CDR3 loop is CASSTSGTGNFEQYF.